This entry describes one T cell receptor beta chain. The data are from a study of T-cell reconstitution after alpha-beta-depleted transplantation in children. V shed 1 base and J shed 4 bases, with 10 bases lying between them. The CDR3 is made up of 14 amino acids. The authors prepared the TCRbeta library with unique molecular identifiers. From the PCR reads, TCRdb called clonotypes with MiXCR, one entry per CDR3 protein. The table lists some 140,000 distinct CDR3 sequences, around a tenth of them singletons, with around 24% in the top ten. This TCR was sampled from a girl under three years old who had a stem cell transplant for combined immunodeficiency, so the T cells may come from the graft donor. Sequencing used PBMCs, mostly from graft donor cells, obtained 180 days after TCRalphabeta/CD19-depleted stem cell transplant. The chain combines TRBV12-3 or TRBV12-4 with TRBJ1-2; D gene ambiguous. The CDR3 region is CASSLDATAYGYTF. CDR3 DNA: TGTGCCAGCAGTTTAGATGCGACCGCCTATGGCTACACCTTC.